This T cell receptor (beta chain) derives from a study of blood T cell repertoires in COVID-19. About the research overall: Material from acute and convalescent COVID-19 was sourced from the United States, Italy and Spain. T cells, B-cell-depleted T cells, or PBMCs provided the cDNA or gDNA that served as material.

The CDR3 has 18 residues. V lost 6 bases and J lost 0; bases outside the gene matches: 11. The germline V gene encodes CDR1 LNHDA and CDR2 SQIVND (reference sequence). In the original processing: Amplification of reference gene primers provided the estimated nucleated cell counts. The table came from immunoSEQ multiplex PCR; TCRdb's copy has only in-frame clones and leaves some out. That table is the source of V, J and clone size, and D and trimming were worked out from the DNA. The sample lists around 140,000 clones; nearly 90% were seen once. This chain joins TRBV19 and TRBJ1-6, with TRBD1 matching 7 bases. Specimen: peripheral blood. The origin of this receptor is a man aged 65 to 79 with acute or convalescent COVID-19. CDR3: CASRSKGGGDSYNSPLHF. Written as DNA, the CDR3 is TGTGCCAGTAGGAGTAAAGGGGGCGGTGACTCCTATAATTCACCCCTCCACTTT. The full variable domain, its missing parts supplied by reference TRBV19 and TRBJ1-6, is DGGITQSPKYLFRKEGQNVTLSCEQNLNHDAMYWYRQDPGQGLRLIYYSQIVNDFQKGDIAEGYSVSREKKESFPLTVTSAQKNPTAFYLCASRSKGGGDSYNSPLHFGNGTRLTVT.